Below, 21 T cell receptor beta chains from the same sample are listed, as sequenced in a study of blood T cell repertoires in COVID-19. Assay used: immunoSEQ multiplex PCR; TCRdb lists only in-frame clones, some missing. This sample has 250,000 or so clones, with about 83% found just once. Specimen: peripheral blood. These receptors were taken from a man older than 75 with acute or convalescent COVID-19.

This clone occurred a few times. V gene TRBV14 combines with J gene TRBJ1-1; 8 nucleotides agree with TRBD1. The CDR3 has 15 residues. V lost 4 bases to trimming and J lost 0 bases; unmatched junction nucleotides: 4. Germline CDR1 and CDR2: SGHDN and FVKESK. The CDR3 region is CASSPRTGLNTEAFF. In DNA form, the CDR3 reads TGTGCCAGCAGCCCCCGGACAGGGCTGAACACTGAAGCTTTCTTT.

V gene TRBV24-1 combines with J gene TRBJ1-2; TRBD1 might be the D (6 bases). Germline CDR1 is KGHDR and CDR2 is SFDVKD. The CDR3 is 12 amino acids. V lost 9 bases, J lost 2 bases, and 9 bases lay in between. DNA for the CDR3: TGTGCCACCCTGGACAGAAACTATGGCTACACCTTC. It specifies CATLDRNYGYTF.

This clone showed up just a few times. The rearrangement links TRBV9 to TRBJ1-6, with 7 bases aligning to TRBD1. Trimming at V came to 4 bases and at J to 6 bases, leaving 7 bases not matched to a gene. The CDR3 sequence is 15 residues long. Germline CDR1 is SGDLS and CDR2 is YYNGEE. CDR3 coding DNA: TGTGCCAGCAGCTTTAACAGGGGTAGTAATTCACCCCTCCACTTT. It yields the protein CASSFNRGSNSPLHF. Based on the CDR3 plus reference TRBV9 and TRBJ1-6, the full variable domain is DSGVTQTPKHLITATGQRVTLRCSPRSGDLSVYWYQQSLDQGLQFLIQYYNGEERAKGNILERFSAQQFPDLHSELNLSSLELGDSALYFCASSFNRGSNSPLHFGNGTRLTVT.

The V gene is TRBV6-1, the J gene TRBJ1-2, with 8 positions matching TRBD1. CDR3 length equals 17 residues. CDR1 and CDR2 from the germline V gene are MNHNS and SASEGT. Losses at the gene ends were 6 bases for V and 1 base for J; bases not matched to a gene: 13. The CDR3 DNA follows: TGTGCCAGCAGGGAAATCGGACAGGGCGTAAATAACTATGGCTACACCTTC. Translation gives CASREIGQGVNNYGYTF.

The J gene is TRBJ1-2, the V gene TRBV5-1; 7 bases match TRBD1. The germline CDR1 and CDR2 sequences are SGHRS and YFSETQ. The CDR3 extends over 13 amino acids. V shed 4 bases and J 2 bases; nucleotides not matched to a gene: 2. This chain's CDR3 is CASSAGGNYGYTF. The CDR3 DNA follows: TGCGCCAGCAGCGCAGGGGGGAACTATGGCTACACCTTC.

This clone came up once. The chain has TRBV19 and TRBJ1-2, with 7 positions matching TRBD1. The V and J ends lost 7 bases and 3 bases, in that order; junction bases with no gene match: 11. This CDR3 region has 15 residues. CDR1 and CDR2 (germline): LNHDA, SQIVND (reference sequence). In DNA, the CDR3 is TGTGCCAGTATTGGTGCGGACAGGAAAGACTATGGCTACACCTTC. Its translation is CASIGADRKDYGYTF. Filled out from reference TRBV19 and TRBJ1-2, the complete variable domain reads DGGITQSPKYLFRKEGQNVTLSCEQNLNHDAMYWYRQDPGQGLRLIYYSQIVNDFQKGDIAEGYSVSREKKESFPLTVTSAQKNPTAFYLCASIGADRKDYGYTFGSGTRLTVV.

The CDR3 DNA sequence: TGTGCCAGCAGTGGCGCAGGGGTGGGCTATGGCTACACCTTC. It is translated as CASSGAGVGYGYTF. The chain combines TRBV6-6 with TRBJ1-2; the D gene is possibly TRBD1 (6 bases). CDR1 is MNHNY, CDR2 SVGAGI, per germline (reference sequence). This CDR3 comprises 14 residues. Trimming pared 5 bases from V and 4 bases from J, leaving 14 bases between.

V is TRBV20-1 and J is TRBJ2-1; 9 bases line up with TRBD2. CDR3 size: 11 residues. Germline CDR1 DFQATT, CDR2 SNEGSKA (reference sequence). V lost 5 bases, J lost 10 bases, and 3 bases stayed unmatched. The CDR3 here is CSALAGSEQFF. The CDR3 DNA is TGCAGTGCTCTAGCGGGGTCCGAGCAGTTCTTC.

The J gene is TRBJ1-1, the V gene TRBV3-1 (or the pseudogene TRBV3-2); D gene unclear. V gave up 4 bases and J gave up 4 bases, with 16 bases separating them. CDR1 is LGHDT, CDR2 YNNKEL, per germline (reference sequence). The CDR3 length is 15 residues. The CDR3 reads CASSPTGGVGTEAFF. The CDR3 bases are TGTGCCAGCAGCCCCACGGGCGGGGTCGGCACTGAAGCTTTCTTT.

The genes are TRBV6-5 and TRBJ1-3, with a tentative D call TRBD1 (6 bases). V dropped 7 bases and J dropped 3 bases, with 16 bases sitting between them. Germline V gene lookup returns CDR1 MNHEY and CDR2 SVGAGI. The CDR3 is 15 residues long. The CDR3 loop is CASTEGGAFGNTIYF. The CDR3 DNA reads as TGTGCCAGCACCGAAGGGGGGGCTTTTGGAAACACCATATATTTT.

The chain employs TRBV4-2 and TRBJ1-1; 9 bases are shared with TRBD1. V trimming: 2 bases; J trimming: 7 bases; junction bases outside the gene matches: 11. The CDR3 is made up of 16 amino acids. CDR1 and CDR2 from the germline V gene are LGHNA and YNFKEQ. CDR3 in DNA: TGTGCCAGCAGCCAAATCTTTGGACAGGGGATAGTTGAAGCTTTCTTT. Amino acid sequence: CASSQIFGQGIVEAFF.

CDR3 sequence (DNA): TGTGCCAGCAGCCAAGGCCCGGGGACTGAAGCTTTCTTT. Translated: CASSQGPGTEAFF. The rearrangement joins TRBV14 to TRBJ1-1; D ambiguous. The length of the CDR3 is 13 residues. Germline CDR1 reads SGHDN; CDR2 reads FVKESK. V was trimmed by 1 base and J by 5 bases, leaving 8 bases between them.

The chain is built from TRBV20-1 and TRBJ2-5; a possible D gene is TRBD2 (5 bases). CDR1 is DFQATT and CDR2 is SNEGSKA in the germline V gene (reference sequence). The CDR3 contains 15 residues. The V end was cut by 3 bases, the J end by 5 bases, with 19 bases between. Here the CDR3 reads CSASPRTPLGETQYF. The DNA of the CDR3 is TGCAGTGCTAGTCCGCGGACTCCTCTCGGGGAGACCCAGTACTTC.

V usage is TRBV2 and J usage is TRBJ2-7; 10 bases are a match to TRBD2. V shed 3 bases, J shed 3 bases, and the junction held 5 bases outside the gene matches. The CDR3 loop spans 15 amino acids. Germline CDR1 SNHLY, CDR2 FYNNEI. CDR3 nucleotides: TGTGCCAGCAGTGATAGGGCTAGCGGGAGCTACGAGCAGTACTTC. The encoded protein is CASSDRASGSYEQYF.

V and J are TRBV7-2 and TRBJ2-4; TRBD1 might be the D (6 bases). CDR1 is SGHTA and CDR2 is FQGNSA in the germline V gene. The V and J ends lost 5 bases and 11 bases respectively, with 16 bases between them. The CDR3 extends over 13 amino acids. CDR3 coding DNA: TGTGCCAGCAGCGCCCGGGACAATATGGTTCAGTACTTC. Protein product: CASSARDNMVQYF.

The V call is TRBV28, the J call TRBJ1-1, with 8 bases identical to TRBD1. This CDR3 is 16 amino acids long. V shed 8 bases, J shed 1 base, and the junction held 12 bases outside the gene matches. Germline CDR1 MDHEN, CDR2 SYDVKM. The chain's CDR3 is CASPKAAGGQNTEAFF. The CDR3 nucleotides read TGTGCCAGCCCCAAGGCGGCAGGGGGCCAGAACACTGAAGCTTTCTTT.

This chain uses TRBV5-1 with TRBJ1-1, with 7 positions matching TRBD1. This CDR3 contains 15 residues. Germline V gene data show CDR1 as SGHRS and CDR2 as YFSETQ. J gave up 3 bases and V 4 bases, and 9 bases lay outside the gene matches. The CDR3 sequence is CASSREGTGDTEAFF. In nucleotides, the CDR3 is TGCGCCAGCAGCAGAGAGGGTACAGGGGACACTGAAGCTTTCTTT.

The chain joins TRBV29-1 to TRBJ2-7, with D possibly matching TRBD1 (6 bases). Germline lookup yields CDR1 SQVTM and CDR2 ANQGSEA. Trimming stripped 6 bases from V and 5 bases from J, with 20 bases between. This CDR3 has 14 residues. The CDR3 region is CSVLTGQLSDEQYF. CDR3 sequence (DNA): TGCAGCGTACTTACCGGACAGTTAAGCGACGAGCAGTACTTC.

The chain uses TRBV27 and TRBJ1-1; possible D gene TRBD1, 6 bases. From germline, CDR1 is MNHEY and CDR2 SMNVEV (reference sequence). The CDR3 is 15 amino acids. V lost 6 bases, J lost 0 bases, and 14 bases lay in between. CDR3 nucleotide sequence: TGTGCCAGCAGCACAGAGGACAGTATGAACACTGAAGCTTTCTTT. It codes for CASSTEDSMNTEAFF.

The chain couples TRBV19 to TRBJ2-1; 13 bases align to TRBD2. V dropped 1 base and J dropped 9; count of bases not matched to a gene: 9. CDR3 length: 17 residues. The germline CDR1 and CDR2 sequences are LNHDA and SQIVND (reference sequence). CDR3: CASSIGELAGGRSEQFF. The CDR3 DNA follows: TGTGCCAGTAGTATAGGCGAACTAGCGGGGGGGCGGAGTGAGCAGTTCTTC.

Note on this clone: Other DNA sequences in the sample encode the same CDR3. V gene TRBV20-1 combines with J gene TRBJ1-2; TRBD1 might be the D (5 bases). CDR3 length equals 11 residues. V was clipped by 5 bases and J by 6 bases, with 10 bases between them. Germline lookup yields CDR1 DFQATT and CDR2 SNEGSKA (reference sequence). The CDR3: CSAPGLDGYTF. The DNA for the CDR3 is TGCAGTGCTCCAGGGTTGGATGGCTACACCTTC.